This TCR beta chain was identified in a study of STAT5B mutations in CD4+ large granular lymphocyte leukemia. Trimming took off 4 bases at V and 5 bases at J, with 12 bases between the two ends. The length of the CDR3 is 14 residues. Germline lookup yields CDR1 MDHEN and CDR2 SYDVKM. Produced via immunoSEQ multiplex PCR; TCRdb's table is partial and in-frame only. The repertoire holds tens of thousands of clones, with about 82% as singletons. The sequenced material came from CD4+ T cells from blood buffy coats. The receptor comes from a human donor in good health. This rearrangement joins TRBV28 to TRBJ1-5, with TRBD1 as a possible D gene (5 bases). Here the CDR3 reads CASSWTFRDQPQHF. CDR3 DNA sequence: TGTGCCAGCAGTTGGACTTTCAGGGATCAGCCCCAGCATTTT.